The rows below give T cell receptor beta chains drawn from one sample of a study of blood T cells in healthy people across ages. TCRdb ran MiXCR on the 5' RACE reads and lists one entry per CDR3 protein. The profile shows about 780,000 distinct CDR3 sequences, around 62% of them singletons. Sequenced: blood. These receptors came from a young man in good health. Both conserved end residues are part of each CDR3. D genes are given only for firm matches. Clone size is given for some rows only: seen once, a few or many times, or a class if the clone is expanded.

v_gene	abundance	j_gene	d_gene	CDR3nt	CDR3aa
TRBV10-3	few	TRBJ2-1	.	TGTGCCATCAGTGAGTCGAGGCGGGCTGACAATGAGCAGTTCTTC	CAISESRRADNEQFF
TRBV18	.	TRBJ1-6	.	TGTGCCAGCTCACCGGGGGACCCGGCACTCAGGAATTCACCCCTCCACTTT	CASSPGDPALRNSPLHF
TRBV2	.	TRBJ1-2	.	TGTGCCAGCACCTCGCAGGGATACGGCTACACCTTC	CASTSQGYGYTF
TRBV20-1	.	TRBJ2-7	.	TGCAGTGCTAGAGATCCGAGGGGTACCTACGAGCAGTACTTC	CSARDPRGTYEQYF
TRBV27	.	TRBJ2-2	.	TGTGCCAGCAGTGTTAGGGGGGAGCTGTTTTTT	CASSVRGELFF
TRBV27	.	TRBJ2-7	.	TGTGCCAGCAGTTTTGGCCGCCTTAAGAACGAGCAGTACTTC	CASSFGRLKNEQYF
TRBV30	.	TRBJ2-7	.	TGTGCCTGGAGTGTACCCAGGGAACTATACGAGCAGTACTTC	CAWSVPRELYEQYF
TRBV4-3	.	TRBJ2-3	.	TGCGCCAGCAGCCAAGATGGGGACGGACGAGGTGGTACGCAGTATTTT	CASSQDGDGRGGTQYF
TRBV4-2	.	TRBJ1-1	.	TGTGCCAGTAGCCAAGACGCTACCTACAGGGAAGCTTTCTTT	CASSQDATYREAFF
TRBV12-3/TRBV12-4	once	TRBJ1-2	.	TGTGCCAGCACCGGGACACCGTCATCGAGGGGCTACACCTTC	CASTGTPSSRGYTF
TRBV6-2/TRBV6-3	.	TRBJ2-1	TRBD2	TGTGCCAGCAGTTACCGGATAGCGGGGGGCAGGACCTACAATGAGCAGTTCTTC	CASSYRIAGGRTYNEQFF
TRBV30	.	TRBJ2-5	.	TGTGCCTGGAGGTACGCCATGGAGACCCAGTACTTC	CAWRYAMETQYF
TRBV21-1	.	TRBJ1-2	.	TGTGCCAGACCGGAATCTAACTATGGCTACACCTTC	CARPESNYGYTF
TRBV7-2	.	TRBJ1-4	.	TGTGCCAGCAGCCAGACGGCAGCTAATGAAAAACTGTTTTTT	CASSQTAANEKLFF
TRBV7-9	.	TRBJ2-1	.	TGTGCCAGCAGCTTAGCGCTGAGGCCAACGGTGGCCTACAATGAGCAGTTCTTC	CASSLALRPTVAYNEQFF
TRBV6-6	few	TRBJ1-2	TRBD1	TGTGCCAGCACAGGGGGAGGGATCGGCTACACCTTC	CASTGGGIGYTF
TRBV4-3	few	TRBJ2-1	.	TGCGCCAGCAGCCAAGTGGCGAGGGGCAATGAGCAGTTCTTC	CASSQVARGNEQFF
TRBV20-1	once	TRBJ2-4	.	TGCAGTGCGAGGGAGCCCGTAGCCAAAAACATTCAGTACTTC	CSAREPVAKNIQYF
TRBV5-1	few	TRBJ1-6	.	TGCGCCAGCAGCTTAAGGGGGTCGGGACGGAATAATTCACCCCTCCACTTT	CASSLRGSGRNNSPLHF
TRBV6-5	.	TRBJ2-5	TRBD1	TGTGCCAGCAGCCCCGCACAGGGGTTGGGGACCCAGTACTTC	CASSPAQGLGTQYF
TRBV21-1	.	TRBJ1-6	.	TGTGCCAGCAGCAAACTTTACGACAGGGGTGGGAGGAGAAACCAGAATTCACCCCTCCACTTT	CASSKLYDRGGRRNQNSPLHF
TRBV4-3	.	TRBJ2-6	.	TGCGCCAGCAGCCGGATCGAGGGGGCTGGGGCCAACGTCCTGACTTTC	CASSRIEGAGANVLTF
TRBV5-1	.	TRBJ2-5	TRBD1	TGCGCCAGCAGCGCTAGGGCGACAGGGACGGGTCGAGAGACCCAGTACTTC	CASSARATGTGRETQYF
TRBV7-9	.	TRBJ1-6	.	TGTGCCAGCAGCTTAGACAAGACCCTCCACTTT	CASSLDKTLHF
TRBV29-1	.	TRBJ1-1	.	TGCAGCGTTGCCCAGAGAAACACTGAAGCTTTCTTT	CSVAQRNTEAFF
TRBV6-6	few	TRBJ2-7	.	TGTGCCAGCAGTTACTCAGGGACGACTAGCGAGCAGTACTTC	CASSYSGTTSEQYF
TRBV6-6	.	TRBJ2-2	.	TGTGCCAGCGGCAGAGCTCACACCGGGGAGCTGTTTTTT	CASGRAHTGELFF
TRBV18	.	TRBJ1-5	.	TGTGCCAGCTCACCTGACAGTGGTTATAGCAATCAGCCCCAGCATTTT	CASSPDSGYSNQPQHF
TRBV11-1	.	TRBJ2-1	.	TGTGCCAGCAGCTTTCGAGGGGTTTGGAAGCAGTTCTTC	CASSFRGVWKQFF
TRBV2	few	TRBJ2-3	TRBD2	TGTGCCAGCAGTGGAACGGGGGGGGCAGGGAATACGCAGTATTTT	CASSGTGGAGNTQYF
TRBV5-1	few	TRBJ2-7	.	TGCGCCAGCAGCTTGAATGAGGAGGAGCAGTACTTC	CASSLNEEEQYF
TRBV20-1	many	TRBJ2-1	.	TGCAGTGCTAGGTGGCAGGGTAATGAGCAGTTCTTC	CSARWQGNEQFF
TRBV7-2	.	TRBJ2-7	TRBD2	TGTGCCAGCAGCCCCCGAGGACTAGTTTACGAGCAGTACTTC	CASSPRGLVYEQYF
TRBV14	few	TRBJ2-1	.	TGTGCCAGCAGCCCCGGACTAAGCGTTAATGAGCAGTTCTTC	CASSPGLSVNEQFF
TRBV10-3	.	TRBJ2-1	TRBD2	TGTGCCATCAGTGCGGGCGGGGGGGTTTCCTACAATGAGCAGTTCTTC	CAISAGGGVSYNEQFF
TRBV20-1	.	TRBJ2-6	TRBD1	TGCAGTGCTGGGGGACAGGGCAACGTCCTGACTTTC	CSAGGQGNVLTF
TRBV29-1	few	TRBJ1-6	.	TGCAGCGCCCAGCGAGGGACTTCCTATACACCCCTCCACTTT	CSAQRGTSYTPLHF